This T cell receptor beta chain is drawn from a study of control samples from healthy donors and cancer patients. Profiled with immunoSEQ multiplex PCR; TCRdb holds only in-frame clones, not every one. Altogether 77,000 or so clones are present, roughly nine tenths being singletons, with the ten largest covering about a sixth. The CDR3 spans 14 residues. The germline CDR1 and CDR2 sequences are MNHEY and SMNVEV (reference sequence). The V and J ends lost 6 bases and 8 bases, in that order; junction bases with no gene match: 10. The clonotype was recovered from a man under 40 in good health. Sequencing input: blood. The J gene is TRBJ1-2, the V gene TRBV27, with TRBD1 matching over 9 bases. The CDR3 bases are TGTGCCAGCAGACCCGGGACAGGGCTGGGCGGCTACACCTTC. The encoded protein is CASRPGTGLGGYTF.